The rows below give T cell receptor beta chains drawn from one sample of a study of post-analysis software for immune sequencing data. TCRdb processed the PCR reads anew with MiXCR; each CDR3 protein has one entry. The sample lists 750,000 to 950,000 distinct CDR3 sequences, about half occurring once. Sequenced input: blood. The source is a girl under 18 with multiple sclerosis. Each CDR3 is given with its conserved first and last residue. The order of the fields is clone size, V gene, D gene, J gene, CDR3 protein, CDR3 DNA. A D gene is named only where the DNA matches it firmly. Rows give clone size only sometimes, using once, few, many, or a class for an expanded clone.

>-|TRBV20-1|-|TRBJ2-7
CSANDGYEQYF
TGCAGTGCTAACGACGGCTACGAGCAGTACTTC
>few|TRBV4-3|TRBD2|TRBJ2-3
CASSQDATSGTSDTQYF
TGCGCCAGCAGCCAAGATGCGACTAGCGGGACCTCAGATACGCAGTATTTT
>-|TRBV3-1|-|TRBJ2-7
CASSPLKFSWEQYF
TGTGCCAGCAGCCCTCTAAAGTTCAGCTGGGAGCAGTACTTC
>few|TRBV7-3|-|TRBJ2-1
CASSKGAYNEQFF
TGTGCCAGCAGCAAGGGAGCCTACAATGAGCAGTTCTTC
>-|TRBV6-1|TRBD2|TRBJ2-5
CASSELAGAGTQYF
TGTGCCAGCAGTGAACTAGCGGGGGCTGGGACCCAGTACTTC
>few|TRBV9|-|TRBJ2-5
CASSVSGAQETQYF
TGTGCCAGCAGCGTATCGGGCGCACAAGAGACCCAGTACTTC
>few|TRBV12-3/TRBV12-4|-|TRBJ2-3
CASSSRFSTDTQYF
TGTGCCAGCAGCAGCCGTTTTAGCACAGATACGCAGTATTTT
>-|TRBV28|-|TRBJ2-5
CASSPTGWETQYF
TGTGCCAGCAGTCCCACAGGGTGGGAGACCCAGTACTTC
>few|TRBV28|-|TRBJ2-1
CASSFSGEENEQFF
TGTGCCAGCAGTTTTTCGGGAGAAGAGAATGAGCAGTTCTTC
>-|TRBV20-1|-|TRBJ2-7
CSARQVVLSEQYF
TGCAGTGCGAGACAGGTGGTTCTCTCCGAGCAGTACTTC
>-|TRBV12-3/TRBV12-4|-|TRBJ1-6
CASSFLYRNSPLHF
TGTGCCAGCAGTTTTTTGTACCGCAATTCACCCCTCCACTTT
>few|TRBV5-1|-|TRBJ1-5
CASSLGGQNNQPQHF
TGCGCCAGCAGCTTGGGTGGGCAGAACAATCAGCCCCAGCATTTT
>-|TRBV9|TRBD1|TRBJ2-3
CASSVWDSSMADTQYF
TGTGCCAGCAGCGTCTGGGACAGCTCGATGGCGGATACGCAGTATTTT
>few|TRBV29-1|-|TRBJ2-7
CSVGRDPYEQYF
TGCAGCGTTGGGAGGGACCCCTACGAGCAGTACTTC
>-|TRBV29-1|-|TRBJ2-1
CSVEVGSYEQFF
TGCAGCGTTGAAGTGGGGTCCTACGAGCAGTTCTTC
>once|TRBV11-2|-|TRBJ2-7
CASSLLDINVYYEQYF
TGTGCCAGCAGCTTATTAGACATTAACGTATATTACGAGCAGTACTTC
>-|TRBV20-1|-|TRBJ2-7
CSARDTGGPSYNEQYF
TGCAGTGCTAGAGACACTGGAGGGCCCTCCTACAATGAGCAGTACTTC
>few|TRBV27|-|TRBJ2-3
CASSWSSSTDTQYF
TGTGCCAGCAGTTGGTCTTCGAGCACAGATACGCAGTATTTT
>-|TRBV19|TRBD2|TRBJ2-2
CASTRDYESGELFF
TGTGCCAGCACTAGGGACTATGAGTCCGGGGAGCTGTTTTTT
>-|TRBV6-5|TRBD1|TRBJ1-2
CASSHRATGVSYGYTF
TGTGCCAGCAGCCATAGAGCCACAGGGGTGAGCTATGGCTACACCTTC
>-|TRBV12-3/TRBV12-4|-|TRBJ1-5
CASSQPGVGAQPQHF
TGTGCCAGCAGTCAACCAGGGGTCGGGGCTCAGCCCCAGCATTTT
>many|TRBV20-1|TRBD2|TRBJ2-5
CSARAGGQETQYF
TGCAGCGCCCGAGCGGGAGGGCAAGAGACCCAGTACTTC
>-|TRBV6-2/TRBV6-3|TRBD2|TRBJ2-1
CASSRTSAGSYNEQFF
TGTGCCAGCAGTCGGACTAGCGCGGGAAGCTACAATGAGCAGTTCTTC
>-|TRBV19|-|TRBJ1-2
CASTGNSDYGYTF
TGTGCCAGCACAGGAAACAGCGACTATGGCTACACCTTC
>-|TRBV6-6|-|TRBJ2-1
CASSPRQPNEQFF
TGTGCCAGCAGTCCGCGGCAGCCCAATGAGCAGTTCTTC
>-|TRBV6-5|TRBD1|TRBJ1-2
CASSVDRDRSGYTF
TGTGCCAGCAGTGTCGACAGGGACAGGAGCGGCTACACCTTC
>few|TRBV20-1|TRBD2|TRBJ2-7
CSAREGTSGSDEQYF
TGCAGTGCTAGAGAAGGTACTAGCGGGTCGGACGAGCAGTACTTC
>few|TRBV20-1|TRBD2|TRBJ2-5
CSASLASGEETQYF
TGCAGTGCTAGTCTGGCTAGCGGGGAAGAGACCCAGTACTTC
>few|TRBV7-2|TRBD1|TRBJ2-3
CASSLHRDRVTGTQYF
TGTGCCAGCAGCTTACACCGGGACAGGGTAACAGGTACGCAGTATTTT
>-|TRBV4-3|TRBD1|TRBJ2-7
CASSQVNRQGAYEQYF
TGCGCCAGCAGCCAAGTGAATCGACAGGGGGCCTACGAGCAGTACTTC
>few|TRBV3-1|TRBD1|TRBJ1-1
CASSLMGQSNTEAFF
TGTGCCAGCAGCCTAATGGGACAGTCGAACACTGAAGCTTTCTTT
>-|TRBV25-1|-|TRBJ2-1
CASSRAGSGEQFF
TGTGCCAGCAGTCGTGCGGGATCGGGGGAGCAGTTCTTC
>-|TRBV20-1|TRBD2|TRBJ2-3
CSALGTSGSTVPDTQYF
TGCAGTGCTCTCGGGACTAGCGGGAGCACGGTTCCAGATACGCAGTATTTT
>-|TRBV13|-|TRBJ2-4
CASSSKPTGPLGEQYF
TGTGCCAGCAGCTCCAAACCCACAGGGCCGCTGGGGGAGCAGTACTTC
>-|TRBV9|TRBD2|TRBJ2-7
CASSVEASGRIYEQYF
TGTGCCAGCAGCGTAGAGGCTAGCGGGAGGATCTACGAGCAGTACTTC
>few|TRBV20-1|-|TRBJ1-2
CRASRDTILNYGYTF
TGCAGGGCCTCCCGGGACACGATTCTTAACTATGGCTACACCTTC
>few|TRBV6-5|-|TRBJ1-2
CASSYSGRGHGYTF
TGTGCCAGCAGTTACTCAGGTCGGGGGCACGGCTACACCTTC
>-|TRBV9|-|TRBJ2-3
CASSVAPSRQVPDTQYF
TGTGCCAGCAGCGTAGCTCCATCACGGCAGGTCCCAGATACGCAGTATTTT
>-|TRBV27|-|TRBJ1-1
CASSLIGRWTEAFF
TGTGCCAGCAGTTTAATTGGAAGATGGACTGAAGCTTTCTTT
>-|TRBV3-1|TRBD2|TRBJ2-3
CACSPRGLAGPSTDTQYF
TGTGCCTGCAGCCCCAGGGGACTAGCGGGCCCGAGCACAGATACGCAGTATTTT
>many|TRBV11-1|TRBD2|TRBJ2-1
CASSRTSGIYNEQFF
TGTGCCAGCAGCCGGACTAGCGGCATCTACAATGAGCAGTTCTTC
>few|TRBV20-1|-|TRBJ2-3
CSARWDTQYF
TGCAGTGCTAGGTGGGATACGCAGTATTTT
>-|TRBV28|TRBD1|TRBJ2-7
CASSFPRTGMRVYEQYF
TGTGCCAGCAGTTTCCCGCGGACAGGTATGAGGGTCTACGAGCAGTACTTC